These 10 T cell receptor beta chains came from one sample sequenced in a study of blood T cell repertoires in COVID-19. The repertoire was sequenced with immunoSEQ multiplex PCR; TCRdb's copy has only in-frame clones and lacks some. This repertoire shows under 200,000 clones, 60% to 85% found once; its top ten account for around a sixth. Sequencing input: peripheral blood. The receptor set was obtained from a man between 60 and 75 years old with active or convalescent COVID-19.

The CDR3 spells CASSLSPTITGELFF. Written as DNA, the CDR3 is TGTGCCAGCAGCCTCTCCCCGACAATTACCGGGGAGCTGTTTTTT. This chain links TRBV7-2 with TRBJ2-2; no firm D call. The germline V gene encodes CDR1 SGHTA and CDR2 FQGNSA. Deletions cut 5 bases from V and 5 bases from J, with 15 bases between. The CDR3 is 15 residues long.

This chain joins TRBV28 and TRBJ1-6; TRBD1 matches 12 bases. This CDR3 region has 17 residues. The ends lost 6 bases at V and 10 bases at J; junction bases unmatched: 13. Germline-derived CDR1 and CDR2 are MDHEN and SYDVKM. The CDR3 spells CASSSGTGGVGGSPLHF. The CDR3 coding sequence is TGTGCCAGCAGCTCCGGGACAGGGGGCGTGGGGGGATCACCCCTCCACTTT.

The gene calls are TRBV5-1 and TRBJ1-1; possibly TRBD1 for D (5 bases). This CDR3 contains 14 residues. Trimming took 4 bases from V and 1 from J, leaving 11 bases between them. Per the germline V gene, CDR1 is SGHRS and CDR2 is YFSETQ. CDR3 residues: CASSATGGNTEAFF. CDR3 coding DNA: TGCGCCAGCAGCGCCACCGGGGGGAACACTGAAGCTTTCTTT.

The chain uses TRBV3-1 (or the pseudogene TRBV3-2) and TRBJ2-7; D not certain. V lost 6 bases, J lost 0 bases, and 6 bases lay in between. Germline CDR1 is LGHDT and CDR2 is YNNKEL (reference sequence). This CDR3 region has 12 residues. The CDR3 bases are TGTGCCAGCAGTAGAGTCTCCTACGAGCAGTACTTC. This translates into CASSRVSYEQYF.

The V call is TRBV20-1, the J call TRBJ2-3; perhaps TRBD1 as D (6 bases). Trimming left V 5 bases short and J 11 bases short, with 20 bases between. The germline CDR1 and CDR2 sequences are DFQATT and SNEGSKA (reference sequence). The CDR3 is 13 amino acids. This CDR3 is CSARGGQVIGQYF. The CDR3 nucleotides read TGCAGTGCTCGTGGGGGACAAGTGATCGGGCAGTATTTT.

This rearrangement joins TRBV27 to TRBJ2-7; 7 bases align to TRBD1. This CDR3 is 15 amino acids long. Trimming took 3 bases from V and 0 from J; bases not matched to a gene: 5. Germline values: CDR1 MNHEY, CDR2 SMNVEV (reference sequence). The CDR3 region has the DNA TGTGCCAGCAGTTTCAGTGACAGGGTCTCCTACGAGCAGTACTTC. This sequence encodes CASSFSDRVSYEQYF.

CDR3 nucleotide sequence: TGCGCCAGCAGCCAAGAGCCGGGCAGGGATGGCTACACCTTC. It is translated as CASSQEPGRDGYTF. The chain is built from TRBV4-3 and TRBJ1-2; TRBD1 might be the D (5 bases). In germline, CDR1 is LGHNA, CDR2 YSLEER. The CDR3 consists of 14 residues. Trimming cost V 0 bases and J 6 bases, with 11 bases left between them.

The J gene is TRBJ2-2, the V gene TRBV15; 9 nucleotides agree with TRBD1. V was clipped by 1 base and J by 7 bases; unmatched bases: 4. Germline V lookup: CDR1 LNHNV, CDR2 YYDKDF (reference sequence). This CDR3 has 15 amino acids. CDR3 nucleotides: TGTGCCACCAGCAGAGGGGACAGGGATTTCGGGGAGCTGTTTTTT. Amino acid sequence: CATSRGDRDFGELFF. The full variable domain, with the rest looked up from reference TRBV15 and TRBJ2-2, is DAMVIQNPRYQVTQFGKPVTLSCSQTLNHNVMYWYQQKSSQAPKLLFHYYDKDFNNEADTPDNFQSRRPNTSFCFLDIRSPGLGDTAMYLCATSRGDRDFGELFFGEGSRLTVL.

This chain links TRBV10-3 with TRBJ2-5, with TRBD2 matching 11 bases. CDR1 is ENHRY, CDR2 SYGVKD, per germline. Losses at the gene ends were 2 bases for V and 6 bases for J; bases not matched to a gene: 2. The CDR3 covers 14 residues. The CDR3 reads CAISERTSGQTQYF. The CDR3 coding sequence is TGTGCCATCAGTGAGAGGACTAGCGGGCAGACCCAGTACTTC.

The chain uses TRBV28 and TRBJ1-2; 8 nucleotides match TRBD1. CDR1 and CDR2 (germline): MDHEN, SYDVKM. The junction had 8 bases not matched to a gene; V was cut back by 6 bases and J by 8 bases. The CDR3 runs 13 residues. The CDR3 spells CASSRRTGRGYTF. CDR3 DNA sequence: TGTGCCAGCAGCCGACGGACAGGGAGAGGCTACACCTTC.